One sample yielded the 20 T cell receptor beta chains listed below, sequenced in a study of T-cell memory formation after mild COVID-19. TCRdb redid the calling of the 5' RACE reads with MiXCR, one entry per CDR3 protein. The sample shows around 510,000 distinct CDR3 sequences, about 22% of them seen only once. Sequenced input: PBMCs or a T cell subset sorted from them (not recorded which). The source is an adult woman who had mild COVID-19 (a few samples of this study predate the infection). Cell type and time point are not known.

The chain joins TRBV24-1 to TRBJ2-1; no definite D call. The CDR3 has 15 amino acids. Trimming removed 2 bases at V and 8 bases at J, with 15 bases between. The germline CDR1 and CDR2 sequences are KGHDR and SFDVKD. The CDR3 reads CATSDSKTRTDEQFF. CDR3 DNA: TGTGCCACCAGTGATTCTAAGACACGCACGGATGAGCAGTTCTTC.

J is TRBJ2-3 and V is TRBV10-2, with TRBD2 identical over 10 bases. The V segment lost 6 bases and the J segment 5 bases; nucleotides outside the gene matches: 8. The CDR3 is 15 amino acids. The germline gives CDR1 WSHSY, CDR2 SAAADI. In DNA, the CDR3 is TGCGCCAGCAGGGCAGCGGGGGGGGAGGGAGATACGCAGTATTTT. Translating gives CASRAAGGEGDTQYF.

This clonotype has a handful of counts. This rearrangement joins TRBV10-2 to TRBJ1-1, with D possibly being TRBD1 (6 bases). Trimming stripped 5 bases from V and 3 bases from J, with 19 bases between. The CDR3 totals 16 residues. Per the germline V gene, CDR1 is WSHSY and CDR2 is SAAADI. The CDR3 spells CASSFTQGGTDTEAFF. The CDR3 DNA sequence: TGCGCCAGCAGTTTTACCCAAGGGGGGACGGACACTGAAGCTTTCTTT.

This chain joins TRBV5-1 and TRBJ2-3, with TRBD2 identical over 10 bases. The V and J ends lost 1 base and 4 bases, in that order; junction bases with no gene match: 6. The germline CDR1 and CDR2 sequences are SGHRS and YFSETQ. The CDR3 has 16 amino acids. The CDR3 DNA follows: TGCGCCAGCAGCTTGCCCGTAGCGGGGGGCGCAGATACGCAGTATTTT. Its translation is CASSLPVAGGADTQYF.

The rearrangement links TRBV20-1 to TRBJ2-1, with D possibly being TRBD1 or TRBD2 (6 bases each). V was shortened by 3 bases and J by 7 bases, with 22 bases between the two germline ends. This CDR3 spans 16 amino acids. Germline V lookup: CDR1 DFQATT, CDR2 SNEGSKA (reference sequence). CDR3 loop: CSARTSEGGPGNEQFF. The DNA of the CDR3 is TGCAGTGCTAGGACATCTGAAGGGGGGCCGGGGAATGAGCAGTTCTTC.

V usage is TRBV6-6 and J usage is TRBJ1-5; 7 positions match TRBD1. Per germline, CDR1 MNHNY and CDR2 SVGAGI (reference sequence). The CDR3 loop spans 17 amino acids. The V and J ends lost 10 bases and 6 bases, in that order; junction bases with no gene match: 21. The CDR3 bases are TGTGCCACCCAAGATACAATAACCGGGACAGCTCCTCAGCCCCAGCATTTT. Translating it yields CATQDTITGTAPQPQHF.

This sequence joins TRBV21-1 and TRBJ2-5; TRBD2 is the table's D call and was not checked against the DNA. TRBV21-1 is labeled a pseudogene. This CDR3 has 17 residues. Here the CDR3 reads CASSKRSGRRLEETQYF. In DNA, the CDR3 is TGTGCCAGCAGCAAGAGGAGCGGGAGACGCTTGGAAGAGACCCAGTACTTC.

V and J are TRBV5-1 and TRBJ1-1; TRBD1 might be the D (6 bases). This CDR3 comprises 15 residues. Germline V gene sequence: CDR1 SGHRS, CDR2 YFSETQ. Between the trimmed V and J ends, which lost 4 bases and 1 base, there was a span of 14 bases. Here the CDR3 DNA reads TGCGCCAGCAGCGAGCTCCGGGGGGCGAACACTGAAGCTTTCTTT. It is translated as CASSELRGANTEAFF.

This clonotype occurred a few times. V and J are TRBV12-3 or TRBV12-4 and TRBJ1-2, with a weak D call TRBD1 (5 bases). Trimming left V 3 bases short and J 0 bases short, with 11 bases between. The CDR3 is made up of 15 amino acids. CDR3 loop: CASSFGHLANYGYTF. Written as DNA, the CDR3 is TGTGCCAGCAGTTTCGGACACTTAGCTAACTATGGCTACACCTTC.

CDR3 region: CAGSPGYGTQYF. For the CDR3, the DNA is TGTGCCGGAAGTCCAGGGTACGGTACGCAGTATTTT. The chain employs TRBV30 and TRBJ2-3, with TRBD1 as a possible D gene (5 bases). The V gene's germline CDR1 is GTSNPN and CDR2 SVGIG (reference sequence). The CDR3 runs to 12 residues. Trimming took 8 bases from V and 8 from J, leaving 17 bases between them. Filled out from reference TRBV30 and TRBJ2-3, the complete variable domain reads SQTIHQWPATLVQPVGSPLSLECTVEGTSNPNLYWYRQAAGRGLQLLFYSVGIGQISSEVPQNLSASRPQDRQFILSSKKLLLSDSGFYLCAGSPGYGTQYFGPGTRLTVL.

This chain uses TRBV18 with TRBJ2-7; D is unclear. CDR3 length: 13 residues. Germline CDR1 KGHSH, CDR2 LQKENI. V was clipped by 1 base and J by 6 bases, with 10 bases between them. The CDR3 is CASSPQGTGEQYF. The DNA of the CDR3 is TGTGCCAGCTCACCACAGGGCACGGGCGAGCAGTACTTC.

The chain recombines TRBV6-2 or TRBV6-3 with TRBJ2-2, with D possibly matching TRBD2 (5 bases). The germline gives CDR1 MNHEY, CDR2 SVGEGT. The V end lost 5 bases, the J end lost 0 bases, and 7 bases lay between the germline ends. This CDR3 is built from 14 residues. The CDR3 bases are TGTGCCAGCAGTCCACTAGCGAACACCGGGGAGCTGTTTTTT. Its translation is CASSPLANTGELFF.

The chain couples TRBV2 to TRBJ2-3; no reliable D call. V was trimmed by 3 bases and J by 2 bases, leaving 9 bases between them. CDR1 and CDR2 from the germline V gene are SNHLY and FYNNEI. The CDR3 is 14 residues long. The CDR3 sequence is CASSEGETTDTQYF. The CDR3 coding sequence is TGTGCCAGCAGTGAGGGCGAGACCACAGATACGCAGTATTTT.

Only a few counts were recorded for this clonotype. V is TRBV18 and J is TRBJ2-7; perhaps TRBD1 as D (6 bases). This CDR3 has 16 residues. V lost 2 bases and J 3 bases, leaving 17 bases between the germline ends. Germline V gives CDR1 KGHSH, CDR2 LQKENI. The CDR3 DNA sequence: TGTGCCAGCTCACCAGGTTTCAGGGGAAACCACTACGAGCAGTACTTC. It encodes CASSPGFRGNHYEQYF. The full variable domain, rest sourced from reference TRBV18 and TRBJ2-7, is NAGVMQNPRHLVRRRGQEARLRCSPMKGHSHVYWYRQLPEEGLKFMVYLQKENIIDESGMPKERFSAEFPKEGPSILRIQQVVRGDSAAYFCASSPGFRGNHYEQYFGPGTRLTVT.

This clonotype has just a few counts. The V call is TRBV11-2, the J call TRBJ1-3; 8 nucleotides agree with TRBD1. V lost 8 bases, J lost 2 bases, and 11 bases stayed unmatched. CDR1 SGHAT and CDR2 FQNNGV come from the germline V gene. This CDR3 has 16 amino acids. In nucleotides, the CDR3 is TGTGCCAGCGCTTTTACGGGGACAGGTGCTGGAAACACCATATATTTT. Amino acids: CASAFTGTGAGNTIYF. Complete variable domain (other parts from reference TRBV11-2 and TRBJ1-3): EAGVAQSPRYKIIEKRQSVAFWCNPISGHATLYWYQQILGQGPKLLIQFQNNGVVDDSQLPKDRFSAERLKGVDSTLKIQPAKLEDSAVYLCASAFTGTGAGNTIYFGEGSWLTVV.

The sample holds a few counts of this clonotype. V and J are TRBV20-1 and TRBJ2-3; D might be TRBD2 (6 bases). The V end was cut by 0 bases, the J end by 0 bases, with 22 bases between. Germline assignment: CDR1 DFQATT and CDR2 SNEGSKA (reference sequence). CDR3 length: 19 amino acids. The CDR3 DNA is TGCAGTGCTAGAGATACAGCGGGCCCAAGTTGGGGTAGCACAGATACGCAGTATTTT. Its translation is CSARDTAGPSWGSTDTQYF.

CDR3 region: CATSRGATGANVLTF. The CDR3 DNA follows: TGTGCCACCAGTCGAGGGGCCACTGGGGCCAACGTCCTGACTTTC. The chain links TRBV15 to TRBJ2-6, with D perhaps TRBD1 or TRBD2 (5 bases each). V lost 6 bases to trimming and J lost 2 bases, with 11 bases between them. Germline V CDR1 and CDR2: LNHNV, YYDKDF (reference sequence). This CDR3 has 15 amino acids.

The sample holds a few counts of this clonotype. This chain joins TRBV6-2 or TRBV6-3 and TRBJ1-4; TRBD1 matches at 8 bases. Germline V gene sequence: CDR1 MNHEY, CDR2 SVGEGT. With 8 bases clipped from V and 3 bases from J, the junction kept 8 bases outside the gene matches. CDR3 length: 15 amino acids. DNA of the CDR3: TGTGCCAGCGTGGACAGGGCGAGGGCTAATGAAAAACTGTTTTTT. This translates into CASVDRARANEKLFF.

This clonotype was observed a few times. The V and J genes are TRBV7-8 and TRBJ1-4, with TRBD1 matching over 10 bases. Trimming cost V 2 bases and J 6 bases; bases outside gene matches: 3. Germline-derived CDR1 and CDR2 are SGHVS and FQNEAQ. The CDR3 totals 15 residues. CDR3 sequence (DNA): TGTGCCAGCAGCTTATCCGGGACAGGGGATGAAAAACTGTTTTTT. This gives the protein CASSLSGTGDEKLFF.

The chain employs TRBV18 and TRBJ2-5, with D possibly matching TRBD2 (5 bases). V shed 1 base and J shed 5 bases, with 14 bases lying between them. Germline CDR1 reads KGHSH; CDR2 reads LQKENI. The CDR3 has 15 amino acids. The DNA for the CDR3 is TGTGCCAGCTCACCACTTAGCTCGGGATGGGAGACCCAGTACTTC. This codes for CASSPLSSGWETQYF.